This T cell receptor beta chain was obtained from a study of blood T cell repertoires in COVID-19. On the study more broadly: The origin of the acute and convalescent COVID-19 samples was the United States, Italy and Spain. The cDNA or gDNA used as material had been derived from T cells, B-cell-depleted T cells, or PBMCs.

Methods used by the authors: How many nucleated cells were present was estimated from reference gene primer amplification. Repertoires were generated with immunoSEQ multiplex PCR, while TCRdb's copy carries only in-frame clones and drops some. Clone size and V and J calls were adopted from that table, with D and trimming inferred from the DNA. Of approximately 59,000 clones in the sample, more than 80% were seen once. The germline V gene has CDR1 SGHAT and CDR2 FQNNGV. V dropped 1 base and J dropped 8; count of bases not matched to a gene: 9. CDR3 size: 15 residues. The V gene is TRBV11-2, the J gene TRBJ1-1, with 8 positions matching TRBD1. The sample consisted of peripheral blood. The clonotype comes from a human donor in a cohort sampled during active COVID-19. CDR3 sequence: CASSLGWGQAVEAFF. The CDR3 DNA follows: TGTGCCAGCAGCTTAGGGTGGGGACAGGCGGTGGAAGCTTTCTTT. The full variable domain, its missing parts supplied by reference TRBV11-2 and TRBJ1-1, is EAGVAQSPRYKIIEKRQSVAFWCNPISGHATLYWYQQILGQGPKLLIQFQNNGVVDDSQLPKDRFSAERLKGVDSTLKIQPAKLEDSAVYLCASSLGWGQAVEAFFGQGTRLTVV.